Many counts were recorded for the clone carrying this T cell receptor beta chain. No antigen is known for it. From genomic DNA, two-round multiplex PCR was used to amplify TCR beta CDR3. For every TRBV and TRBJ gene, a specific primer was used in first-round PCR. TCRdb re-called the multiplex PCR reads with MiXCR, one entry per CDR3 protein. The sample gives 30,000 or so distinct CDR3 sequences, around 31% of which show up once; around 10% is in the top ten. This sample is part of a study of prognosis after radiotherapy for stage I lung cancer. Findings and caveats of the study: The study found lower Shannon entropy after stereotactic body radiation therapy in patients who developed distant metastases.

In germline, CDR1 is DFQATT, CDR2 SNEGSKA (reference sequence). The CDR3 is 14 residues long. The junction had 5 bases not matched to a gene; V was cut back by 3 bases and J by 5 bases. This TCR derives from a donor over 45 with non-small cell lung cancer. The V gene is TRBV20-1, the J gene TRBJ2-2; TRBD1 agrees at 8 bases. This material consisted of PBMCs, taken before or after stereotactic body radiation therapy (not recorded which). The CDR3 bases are TGCAGTGCTAGTCGCAGGGGGCGTACCGGGGAGCTGTTTTTT. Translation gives CSASRRGRTGELFF.